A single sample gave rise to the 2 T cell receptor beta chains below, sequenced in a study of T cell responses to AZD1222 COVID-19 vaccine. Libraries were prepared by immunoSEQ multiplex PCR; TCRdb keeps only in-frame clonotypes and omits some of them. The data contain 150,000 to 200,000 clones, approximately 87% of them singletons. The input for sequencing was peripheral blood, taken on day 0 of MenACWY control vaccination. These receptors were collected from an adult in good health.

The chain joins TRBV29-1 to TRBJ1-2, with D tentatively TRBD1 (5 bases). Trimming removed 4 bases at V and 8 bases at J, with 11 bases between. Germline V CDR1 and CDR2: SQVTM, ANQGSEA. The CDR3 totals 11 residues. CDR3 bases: TGCAGCGTTGGACAGTCGGACGGCTACACCTTC. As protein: CSVGQSDGYTF.

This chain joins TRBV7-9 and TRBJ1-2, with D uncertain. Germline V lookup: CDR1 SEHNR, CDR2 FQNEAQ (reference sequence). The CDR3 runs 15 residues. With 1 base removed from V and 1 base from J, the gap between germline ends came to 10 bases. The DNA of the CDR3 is TGTGCCAGCAGCTTAGTTTCGATTTTTAACTATGGCTACACCTTC. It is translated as CASSLVSIFNYGYTF.